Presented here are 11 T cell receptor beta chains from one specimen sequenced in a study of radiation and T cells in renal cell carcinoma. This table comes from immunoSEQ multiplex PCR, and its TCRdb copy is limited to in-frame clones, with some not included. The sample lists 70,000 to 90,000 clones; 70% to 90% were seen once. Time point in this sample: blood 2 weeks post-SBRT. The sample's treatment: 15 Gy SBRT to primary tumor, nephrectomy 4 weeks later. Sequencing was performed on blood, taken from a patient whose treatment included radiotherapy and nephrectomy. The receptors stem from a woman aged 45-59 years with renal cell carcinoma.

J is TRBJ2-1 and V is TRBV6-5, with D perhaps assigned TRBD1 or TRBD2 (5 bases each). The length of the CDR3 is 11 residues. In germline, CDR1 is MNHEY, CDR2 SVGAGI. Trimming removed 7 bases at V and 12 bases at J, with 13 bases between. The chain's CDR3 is CASTKVGVQFF. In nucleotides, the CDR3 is TGTGCCAGCACCAAAGTGGGGGTGCAGTTCTTC.

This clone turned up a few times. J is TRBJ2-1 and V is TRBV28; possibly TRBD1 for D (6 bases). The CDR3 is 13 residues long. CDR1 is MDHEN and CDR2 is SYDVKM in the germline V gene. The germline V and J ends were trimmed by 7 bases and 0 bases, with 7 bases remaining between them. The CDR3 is CASKDSSYNEQFF. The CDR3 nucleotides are TGTGCCAGCAAGGACAGCTCCTACAATGAGCAGTTCTTC.

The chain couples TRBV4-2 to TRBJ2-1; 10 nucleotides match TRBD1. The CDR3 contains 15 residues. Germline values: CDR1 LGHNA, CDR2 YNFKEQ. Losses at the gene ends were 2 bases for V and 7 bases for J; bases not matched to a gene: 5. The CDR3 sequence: CASSQRDRGLNEQFF. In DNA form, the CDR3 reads TGTGCCAGCAGCCAACGGGACAGGGGATTGAATGAGCAGTTCTTC.

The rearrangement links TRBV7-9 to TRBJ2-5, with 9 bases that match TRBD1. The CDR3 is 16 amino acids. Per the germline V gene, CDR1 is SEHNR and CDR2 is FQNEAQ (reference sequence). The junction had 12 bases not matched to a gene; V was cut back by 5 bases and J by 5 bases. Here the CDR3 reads CASSRSITGGTETQYF. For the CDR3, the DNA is TGTGCCAGCAGCCGTTCGATAACAGGGGGCACGGAGACCCAGTACTTC. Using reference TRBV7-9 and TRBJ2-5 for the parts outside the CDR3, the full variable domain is DTGVSQNPRHKITKRGQNVTFRCDPISEHNRLYWYRQTLGQGPEFLTYFQNEAQLEKSRLLSDRFSAERPKGSFSTLEIQRTEQGDSAMYLCASSRSITGGTETQYFGPGTRLLVL.

CDR3 in DNA: TGTGCCAGTAGCCGAAGCCCCGCGGGACAGGGTTATGAAAAACTGTTTTTT. Translated: CASSRSPAGQGYEKLFF. The rearrangement uses TRBV19 and TRBJ1-4; 9 bases agree with TRBD1. Germline V lookup: CDR1 LNHDA, CDR2 SQIVND (reference sequence). After removal of 6 bases from V and 6 bases from J, the junction contained 14 bases not matched to a gene. This CDR3 region has 17 residues.

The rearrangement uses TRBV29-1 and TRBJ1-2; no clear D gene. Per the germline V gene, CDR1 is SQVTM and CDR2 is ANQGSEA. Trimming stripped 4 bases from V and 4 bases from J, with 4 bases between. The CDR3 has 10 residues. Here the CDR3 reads CSVGGYGYTF. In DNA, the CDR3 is TGCAGCGTTGGGGGCTATGGCTACACCTTC. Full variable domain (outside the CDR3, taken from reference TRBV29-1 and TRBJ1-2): SAVISQKPSRDICQRGTSLTIQCQVDSQVTMMFWYRQQPGQSLTLIATANQGSEATYESGFVIDKFPISRPNLTFSTLTVSNMSPEDSSIYLCSVGGYGYTFGSGTRLTVV.

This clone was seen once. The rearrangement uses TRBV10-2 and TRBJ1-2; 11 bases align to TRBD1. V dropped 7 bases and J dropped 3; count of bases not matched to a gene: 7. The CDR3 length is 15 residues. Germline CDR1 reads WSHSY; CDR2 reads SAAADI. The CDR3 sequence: CASTPDRGRDYGYTF. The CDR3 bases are TGCGCCAGCACCCCGGACAGGGGGCGAGACTATGGCTACACCTTC.

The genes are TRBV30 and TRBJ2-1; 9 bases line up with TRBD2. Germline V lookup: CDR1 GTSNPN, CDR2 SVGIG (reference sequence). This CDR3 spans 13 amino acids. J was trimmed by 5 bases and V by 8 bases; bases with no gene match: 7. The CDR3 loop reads CARRASGDNEQFF. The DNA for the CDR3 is TGTGCCAGGCGGGCTAGCGGGGACAATGAGCAGTTCTTC.

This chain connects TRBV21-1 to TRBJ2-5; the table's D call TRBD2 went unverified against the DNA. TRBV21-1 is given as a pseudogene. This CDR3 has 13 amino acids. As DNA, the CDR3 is TGTGCCAGCAGCAGACTGATCTGGGAGACCCAGTACTTC. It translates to CASSRLIWETQYF.

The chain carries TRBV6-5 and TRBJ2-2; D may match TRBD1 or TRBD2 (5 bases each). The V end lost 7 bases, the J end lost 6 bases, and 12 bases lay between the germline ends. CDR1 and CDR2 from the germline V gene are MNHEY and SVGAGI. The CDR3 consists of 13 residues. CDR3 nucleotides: TGTGCCAGCAAGAACCAGGGACCCGGGGAGCTGTTTTTT. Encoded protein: CASKNQGPGELFF.

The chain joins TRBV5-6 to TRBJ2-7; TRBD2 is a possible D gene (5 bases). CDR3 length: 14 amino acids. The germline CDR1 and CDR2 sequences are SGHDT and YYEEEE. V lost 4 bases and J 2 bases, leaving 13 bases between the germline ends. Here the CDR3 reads CASSAERAAYEQYF. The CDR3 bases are TGTGCCAGCAGCGCCGAGAGGGCGGCCTACGAGCAGTACTTC.